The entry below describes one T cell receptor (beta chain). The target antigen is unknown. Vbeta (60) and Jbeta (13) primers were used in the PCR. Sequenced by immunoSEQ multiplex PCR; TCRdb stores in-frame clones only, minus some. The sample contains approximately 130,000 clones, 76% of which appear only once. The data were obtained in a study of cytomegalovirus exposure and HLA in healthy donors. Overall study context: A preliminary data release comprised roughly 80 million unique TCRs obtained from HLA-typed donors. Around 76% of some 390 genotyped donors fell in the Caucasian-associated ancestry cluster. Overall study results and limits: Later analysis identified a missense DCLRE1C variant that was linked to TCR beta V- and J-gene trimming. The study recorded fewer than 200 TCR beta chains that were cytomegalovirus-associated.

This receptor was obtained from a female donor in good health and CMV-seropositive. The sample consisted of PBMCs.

In DNA, the CDR3 is TGTGCCAGCAGCCAAGAGTCGGGGGAAAAACTGTTTTTT. Amino acids: CASSQESGEKLFF. The gene calls are TRBV14 and TRBJ1-4, with no clear D. In germline, CDR1 is SGHDN, CDR2 FVKESK. Trimming pared 0 bases from V and 8 bases from J, leaving 7 bases between. CDR3 size: 13 residues.